The 21 T cell receptor beta chains below were found in one sample sequenced in a study of cytomegalovirus exposure and HLA in healthy donors (dated by TCRdb to 2016 to 2017). Libraries were made using the immunoSEQ multiplex PCR assay. TCRdb took over this immuneACCESS table, retaining in-frame rearrangements with V and J assigned. Such tables are incomplete; in checked studies, under half of the missing clones stem from an unresolved V gene, and the remainder is unexplained. The sample includes some 83,000 clones, with over 85% observed a single time. The ten largest clones represent about 2.1% of the sample. The sample taken for sequencing was PBMCs. The receptors come from a woman aged 18-29 years in good health and CMV-seronegative.

This sequence joins TRBV5-4 and TRBJ1-2; 7 bases align to TRBD1. Unmatched junction bases numbered 11, after V lost 4 bases and J lost 8 bases. This CDR3 region has 14 residues. Looked up from germline, CDR1 is SGHNT and CDR2 is YYREEE (reference sequence). The CDR3 sequence: CASSLLDRALGYTF. CDR3 sequence (DNA): TGTGCCAGCAGCCTCCTCGACAGGGCTCTCGGCTACACCTTC.

The chain employs TRBV4-1 and TRBJ1-1; no firm D call. CDR1 is MGHRA, CDR2 YSYEKL, per germline. The CDR3 totals 14 residues. V lost 1 base and J lost 4, with 10 bases in between. This CDR3 is CASSQGRFGTEAFF. The CDR3 DNA follows: TGCGCCAGCAGCCAAGGCCGGTTCGGCACTGAAGCTTTCTTT.

The chain links TRBV30 to TRBJ1-2; D may be TRBD1 (5 bases). The CDR3 loop spans 12 amino acids. Germline assignment: CDR1 GTSNPN and CDR2 SVGIG (reference sequence). V lost 0 bases and J 4 bases, leaving 6 bases between the germline ends. CDR3 in amino acids: CAWSVQVYGYTF. DNA for the CDR3: TGTGCCTGGAGTGTACAGGTCTATGGCTACACCTTC.

Only a few counts were recorded for this clone. V gene TRBV6-1 combines with J gene TRBJ2-7; D is perhaps TRBD2 (6 bases). The CDR3 totals 16 residues. Germline V gene lookup returns CDR1 MNHNS and CDR2 SASEGT. V lost 2 bases and J lost 0, with 14 bases in between. The CDR3 reads CASSEIGGDGSYEQYF. CDR3 DNA sequence: TGTGCCAGCAGTGAAATCGGCGGGGATGGCTCCTACGAGCAGTACTTC.

The J gene is TRBJ2-5, the V gene TRBV11-2, with 7 bases that match TRBD1. The CDR3 covers 15 residues. CDR1 is SGHAT and CDR2 is FQNNGV in the germline V gene. The V and J ends lost 0 bases and 3 bases, in that order; junction bases with no gene match: 4. Here the CDR3 reads CASSLEGTVEETQYF. The DNA of the CDR3 is TGTGCCAGCAGCTTAGAAGGGACAGTAGAAGAGACCCAGTACTTC.

V usage is TRBV9 and J usage is TRBJ2-7; TRBD2 matches 7 bases. This CDR3 spans 14 amino acids. V trimming: 4 bases; J trimming: 6 bases; junction bases outside the gene matches: 10. Germline V gene data show CDR1 as SGDLS and CDR2 as YYNGEE. CDR3 coding DNA: TGTGCCAGCAGCCCTATGAGAGGGACTACCGAGCAGTACTTC. Protein: CASSPMRGTTEQYF. Complete variable domain (other parts from reference TRBV9 and TRBJ2-7): DSGVTQTPKHLITATGQRVTLRCSPRSGDLSVYWYQQSLDQGLQFLIQYYNGEERAKGNILERFSAQQFPDLHSELNLSSLELGDSALYFCASSPMRGTTEQYFGPGTRLTVT.

This clone was found once. This chain links TRBV6-6 with TRBJ2-7, with a possible D match to TRBD2 (6 bases). There are 14 residues in the CDR3. V lost 2 bases to trimming and J lost 5 bases, with 13 bases between them. Germline-derived CDR1 and CDR2 are MNHNY and SVGAGI (reference sequence). CDR3 sequence: CASSYTGEVDEQYF. For the CDR3, the DNA is TGTGCCAGCAGTTACACGGGAGAAGTGGACGAGCAGTACTTC.

V usage is TRBV5-8 and J usage is TRBJ2-7; 9 bases are a match to TRBD1. Germline V gene sequence: CDR1 SGHTS, CDR2 YDEGEE. This CDR3 spans 13 amino acids. The junction had 2 bases not matched to a gene; V was cut back by 2 bases and J by 5 bases. The CDR3 loop reads CASSFDRGNEQYF. The DNA for the CDR3 is TGTGCCAGCAGCTTTGACAGGGGGAACGAGCAGTACTTC.

The V gene is TRBV4-2, the J gene TRBJ2-3, with TRBD2 identical over 10 bases. CDR1 is LGHNA and CDR2 is YNFKEQ in the germline V gene. The junction had 5 bases not matched to a gene; V was cut back by 6 bases and J by 5 bases. This CDR3 comprises 14 residues. This CDR3 reads CASSTSGEEDTQYF. The CDR3 DNA reads as TGTGCCAGCAGTACTAGCGGGGAGGAAGATACGCAGTATTTT.

V gene TRBV6-6 combines with J gene TRBJ1-1, with D unresolved. The CDR3 is 16 residues long. V was clipped by 0 bases and J by 4 bases, with 15 bases between them. Germline V lookup: CDR1 MNHNY, CDR2 SVGAGI (reference sequence). Written as DNA, the CDR3 is TGTGCCAGCAGTTACTCGAGGGTTGAGGGAGGCACTGAAGCTTTCTTT. Protein: CASSYSRVEGGTEAFF.

The V gene is TRBV30, the J gene TRBJ2-1, with TRBD1 as a possible D gene (5 bases). Germline assignment: CDR1 GTSNPN and CDR2 SVGIG (reference sequence). V was shortened by 0 bases and J by 3 bases, with 12 bases between the two germline ends. CDR3 size: 15 residues. This CDR3 is CAWSVGQGNYNEQFF. The CDR3 DNA sequence: TGTGCCTGGAGTGTCGGGCAGGGCAACTACAATGAGCAGTTCTTC. Full variable domain (missing parts from reference TRBV30 and TRBJ2-1): SQTIHQWPATLVQPVGSPLSLECTVEGTSNPNLYWYRQAAGRGLQLLFYSVGIGQISSEVPQNLSASRPQDRQFILSSKKLLLSDSGFYLCAWSVGQGNYNEQFFGPGTRLTVL.

This chain uses TRBV27 with TRBJ2-7; TRBD1 agrees at 8 bases. Germline V gene lookup returns CDR1 MNHEY and CDR2 SMNVEV (reference sequence). CDR3 length: 15 amino acids. Trimming at V came to 5 bases and at J to 0 bases, leaving 6 bases not matched to a gene. The CDR3 DNA reads TGTGCCAGCAGTAGAAGGACAGGGAGCTCCTACGAGCAGTACTTC. This translates into CASSRRTGSSYEQYF.

V usage is TRBV30 and J usage is TRBJ2-1, with a weak D call TRBD2 (5 bases). Looked up from germline, CDR1 is GTSNPN and CDR2 is SVGIG (reference sequence). The germline V and J ends were trimmed by 3 bases and 9 bases, with 15 bases remaining between them. This CDR3 comprises 13 residues. The CDR3 spells CAWSSRAVGEQFF. The CDR3 coding sequence is TGTGCCTGGAGCTCGCGGGCGGTGGGTGAGCAGTTCTTC.

V gene TRBV5-3 combines with J gene TRBJ1-5, with D unresolved. TRBV5-3 is given ORF status, its function remaining uncertain. V dropped 3 bases and J dropped 0 bases, with 10 bases sitting between them. The CDR3 is made up of 15 amino acids. CDR3 in DNA: TGTGCCAGAAGCTCGACACTGTATAGCAATCAGCCCCAGCATTTT. Translated, it gives CARSSTLYSNQPQHF.

The chain carries TRBV5-8 and TRBJ2-7, with 12 positions matching TRBD2. Germline trimming cut 3 bases from V and 6 bases from J; bases unmatched to any gene: 7. Germline V gene data show CDR1 as SGHTS and CDR2 as YDEGEE. The CDR3 is 15 residues long. The DNA for the CDR3 is TGTGCCAGCAGCTCTGGGGGACTAGCGGGTCTCGAGCAGTACTTC. It specifies CASSSGGLAGLEQYF.

In its sample, this clone was seen once. V gene TRBV5-1 combines with J gene TRBJ2-3; 12 bases match TRBD2. This CDR3 is 16 amino acids long. J lost 3 bases, V lost 5 bases, and 7 bases had no gene match. CDR1 SGHRS and CDR2 YFSETQ come from the germline V gene. This chain's CDR3 is CASSEGTSGPTDTQYF. In DNA, the CDR3 is TGCGCCAGCAGTGAGGGGACTAGCGGGCCAACAGATACGCAGTATTTT.

The chain carries TRBV11-2 and TRBJ1-4; D is perhaps TRBD1 (5 bases). V gave up 3 bases and J gave up 0 bases, with 11 bases separating them. This CDR3 is 16 amino acids long. CDR1 is SGHAT and CDR2 is FQNNGV in the germline V gene. The CDR3 sequence: CASSFDREATNEKLFF. The CDR3 DNA reads TGTGCCAGCAGCTTTGACAGAGAAGCAACTAATGAAAAACTGTTTTTT.

V and J are TRBV29-1 and TRBJ1-1; tentatively, D is TRBD1 (6 bases). The CDR3 has 13 amino acids. Germline V gene data show CDR1 as SQVTM and CDR2 as ANQGSEA. V shed 7 bases and J shed 3 bases, with 15 bases lying between them. The CDR3 sequence: CSGDATGHTEAFF. The CDR3 DNA reads as TGCAGCGGAGATGCTACAGGGCACACTGAAGCTTTCTTT.

The rearrangement joins TRBV5-1 to TRBJ2-1; possibly TRBD2 for D (5 bases). This CDR3 spans 13 amino acids. Germline CDR1 reads SGHRS; CDR2 reads YFSETQ. The germline V and J ends were trimmed by 1 base and 7 bases, with 9 bases remaining between them. In DNA form, the CDR3 reads TGCGCCAGCAGCTTGTCGGGGTTTAATGAGCAGTTCTTC. Protein: CASSLSGFNEQFF.

This chain connects TRBV28 to TRBJ2-1, with 8 bases matching TRBD2. V lost 11 bases and J lost 3; bases outside the gene matches: 6. Germline V CDR1 and CDR2: MDHEN, SYDVKM. CDR3 length: 13 residues. CDR3 nucleotides: TGTGCCGCCGGAAGCGGGGGCTACAATGAGCAGTTCTTC. It specifies CAAGSGGYNEQFF.

V is TRBV18 and J is TRBJ2-6, with D perhaps TRBD1 (6 bases). This CDR3 spans 16 amino acids. CDR1 KGHSH and CDR2 LQKENI come from the germline V gene. Trimming removed 5 bases at V and 0 bases at J, with 11 bases between. CDR3 amino acids: CASSSRTVSGANVLTF. In nucleotides, the CDR3 is TGTGCCAGCTCATCACGGACAGTCTCTGGGGCCAACGTCCTGACTTTC. The whole variable domain, remainder taken from reference TRBV18 and TRBJ2-6, is NAGVMQNPRHLVRRRGQEARLRCSPMKGHSHVYWYRQLPEEGLKFMVYLQKENIIDESGMPKERFSAEFPKEGPSILRIQQVVRGDSAAYFCASSSRTVSGANVLTFGAGSRLTVL.